The source of this T cell receptor (beta chain) is a study of control samples from healthy donors and cancer patients. CDR3 length equals 12 residues. The V gene lost 3 bases and the J gene lost 3 bases, with 4 bases spanning the gap. The germline CDR1 and CDR2 sequences are KGHDR and SFDVKD. Sequencing was performed with immunoSEQ multiplex PCR; in TCRdb, only in-frame clones are kept and a portion is missing. The sample has around 75,000 clones, 85% to 95% seen once. What was sequenced was blood. The chain has TRBV24-1 and TRBJ2-5; D unclear. The sequence came from a woman aged 55 to 70 in good health. The CDR3 reads CATSDGEETQYF. The CDR3 bases are TGTGCCACCAGTGATGGGGAAGAGACCCAGTACTTC.